A single sample is the source of the 30 T cell receptor beta chains below, sequenced in a study of metastatic and nonmetastatic thyroid tumors. TCRdb re-called clones via MiXCR from the PCR reads. The table shows about 7,800 clones, with over 20% occurring only once. Prior to thyroid surgery, none of the patients had received any treatment. Sequenced sample: adjacent normal tissue. The receptors were sampled from a female donor with papillary thyroid cancer or a benign thyroid nodule (not recorded which). Some clones in this sample may be carry-over from other donors' samples.

This clone has ten or more counts. J is TRBJ1-1 and V is TRBV11-2, with 8 bases identical to TRBD1. CDR1 and CDR2 from the germline V gene are SGHAT and FQNNGV. This CDR3 region has 16 residues. With V trimmed by 4 bases and J by 0 bases, 7 bases remained unmatched. The DNA of the CDR3 is TGTGCCAGCAGCTCGACAGGGGTGGGCATGAACACTGAAGCTTTCTTT. Translated: CASSSTGVGMNTEAFF.

CDR3 bases: TGCAGTGCTAGAGATCGAACATCAGTAACCTACGAGCAGTACTTC. Its translation: CSARDRTSVTYEQYF. The V call is TRBV20-1, the J call TRBJ2-7; D is uncertain. The V end was cut by 0 bases, the J end by 2 bases, with 14 bases between. Germline V gene sequence: CDR1 DFQATT, CDR2 SNEGSKA (reference sequence). The CDR3 extends over 15 amino acids.

The V call is TRBV6-1, the J call TRBJ1-2; no reliable D call. The germline V gene has CDR1 MNHNS and CDR2 SASEGT. The CDR3 extends over 11 amino acids. Trimming cost V 4 bases and J 7 bases, with 7 bases left between them. The CDR3 DNA follows: TGTGCCAGCAGTGGGCAGATTGGCTACACCTTC. Translated: CASSGQIGYTF.

This clone occurred a few times. At one end, the junction sequence differs from germline, possibly due to a read error. This chain uses TRBV24-1 with TRBJ1-4; D not resolved. Germline CDR1 KGHDR, CDR2 SFDVKD. The CDR3 runs to 14 residues. The CDR3 DNA is TGTGCCACCAGTGATAACCAGGTAAATGGAAAACCGTTTTTT. Protein: CATSDNQVNGKPFF.

To note about this clone: One junction end does not reproduce the germline sequence, and a read error may be involved. The V gene is TRBV12-3 or TRBV12-4, the J gene TRBJ2-3; D perhaps matches TRBD2 (6 bases). The CDR3 is 15 residues long. The CDR3 is CASSPPGLDTETQYF. The CDR3 DNA follows: TGTGCCAGCAGTCCACCGGGACTCGACACAGAGACGCAGTATTTT.

This clone ranks as medium-sized. J is TRBJ2-7 and V is TRBV14; tentative D call: TRBD2 (5 bases). CDR1 and CDR2 from the germline V gene are SGHDN and FVKESK. This CDR3 is built from 14 residues. V was shortened by 3 bases and J by 1 base, with 10 bases between the two germline ends. This CDR3 is CASSHIGGSYEQYF. CDR3 sequence (DNA): TGTGCCAGCAGCCACATAGGCGGGTCCTACGAGCAGTACTTC.

This rearrangement joins TRBV12-3 or TRBV12-4 to TRBJ2-3; 9 nucleotides line up with TRBD2. The ends lost 8 bases at V and 6 bases at J; junction bases unmatched: 15. This CDR3 has 16 amino acids. For the CDR3, the DNA is TGTGCCAGCGCACGGGTCGGCGGGAGGGCCTGGGATACGCAGTATTTT. Translated: CASARVGGRAWDTQYF.

The V gene is TRBV11-2, the J gene TRBJ2-7, with TRBD2 matching over 14 bases. Unmatched junction bases numbered 6, after V lost 5 bases and J lost 6 bases. Germline V gene sequence: CDR1 SGHAT, CDR2 FQNNGV. The CDR3 is 15 amino acids. The CDR3 here is CASSPGLAGESEQYF. The DNA for the CDR3 is TGTGCCAGCAGCCCGGGACTAGCGGGAGAATCCGAGCAGTACTTC.

V gene TRBV11-1 combines with J gene TRBJ2-3, with unresolved D. V was trimmed by 6 bases and J by 1 base, leaving 14 bases between them. Germline CDR1 SGHAT, CDR2 FQDESV (reference sequence). The CDR3 consists of 15 residues. CDR3 in amino acids: CASSPRLTGTDTQYF. In DNA, the CDR3 is TGTGCCAGCAGTCCTCGTTTGACGGGCACAGATACGCAGTATTTT.

By share, this clone counts as large. The V call is TRBV6-1, the J call TRBJ1-1; 8 bases map to TRBD1. The CDR3 runs 15 residues. Germline values: CDR1 MNHNS, CDR2 SASEGT. The J segment lost 1 base and the V segment lost 5 bases, leaving 6 bases of the junction unmatched. CDR3 amino acids: CASSRAGTGNTEAFF. The CDR3 coding sequence is TGTGCCAGCAGTAGGGCCGGGACAGGGAACACTGAAGCTTTCTTT.

In the case of this clone: Sequence at one end of the junction differs from germline and may be a read error. The V call is TRBV19, the J call TRBJ1-5, with 7 positions matching TRBD1. The CDR3 length is 15 residues. The V gene's germline CDR1 is LNHDA and CDR2 SQIVND (reference sequence). The CDR3 sequence is CVSSPAGGRSQPQHF. The CDR3 DNA is TGTGTCAGTAGTCCTGCAGGGGGAAGGAGTCAACCCCAGCATTTT. The variable domain in full, completed from reference TRBV19 and TRBJ1-5, reads DGGITQSPKYLFRKEGQNVTLSCEQNLNHDAMYWYRQDPGQGLRLIYYSQIVNDFQKGDIAEGYSVSREKKESFPLTVTSAQKNPTAFYLCVSSPAGGRSQPQHFGDGTRLSIL.

This clone was detected a few times. The chain joins TRBV19 to TRBJ1-1, with D possibly TRBD1 on 5 matching bases. There are 14 residues in the CDR3. V was cut by 6 bases and J by 4 bases, with 15 bases left in between. In germline, CDR1 is LNHDA, CDR2 SQIVND (reference sequence). CDR3 amino acids: CASRTGAQGTEAFF. The CDR3 coding sequence is TGTGCCAGTAGAACGGGCGCCCAGGGCACTGAAGCTTTCTTT.

This clone occurred once. The V gene is TRBV20-1, the J gene TRBJ1-2; D gene unclear. CDR3 size: 15 residues. Looked up from germline, CDR1 is DFQATT and CDR2 is SNEGSKA (reference sequence). V was trimmed by 0 bases and J by 2 bases, leaving 13 bases between them. Written as DNA, the CDR3 is TGCAGTGCTAGAGATCTGACATGGGAAAACTATGGCTACACCTTC. This sequence encodes CSARDLTWENYGYTF.

The J gene is TRBJ2-1, the V gene TRBV6-1; D is undetermined. The CDR3 contains 15 residues. Germline V lookup: CDR1 MNHNS, CDR2 SASEGT. Trimming pared 2 bases from V and 1 base from J, leaving 9 bases between. The CDR3 DNA reads TGTGCCAGCAGTGAACAGCCATCGTCCTACAATGAGCAGTTCTTC. Protein product: CASSEQPSSYNEQFF.

This clone was counted a few times. Here the CDR3 reads CASAEALGDTEAFF. CDR3 nucleotide sequence: TGTGCCAGTGCAGAGGCGTTGGGTGACACTGAAGCTTTCTTT. The genes are TRBV6-1 and TRBJ1-1, with D unclear. Germline loops: CDR1 MNHNS, CDR2 SASEGT. This CDR3 contains 14 residues. Between the trimmed V and J ends, which lost 9 bases and 3 bases, there was a span of 17 bases.

With respect to this clone: The conserved phenylalanine or tryptophan is not found at the CDR3 terminus, so this likely reflects a read error. This chain connects TRBV20-1 to TRBJ2-7; no firm D call. V was pared by 2 bases and J by 6 bases, with 20 bases between. This CDR3 is built from 15 residues. CDR1 DFQATT and CDR2 SNEGSKA come from the germline V gene (reference sequence). The CDR3 spells CSARPFSGPPLEQYL. In DNA, the CDR3 is TGCAGTGCTAGACCTTTTTCAGGCCCTCCCCTCGAGCAGTACCTC.

By proportion, this clone is medium-sized (0.01 to 0.1%). J is TRBJ1-2 and V is TRBV19; 10 positions match TRBD1. CDR1 is LNHDA and CDR2 is SQIVND in the germline V gene (reference sequence). The J segment lost 8 bases and the V segment lost 3 bases, leaving 6 bases of the junction unmatched. CDR3 length: 14 amino acids. The CDR3 loop is CASSIRQGAEGYTF. The CDR3 DNA reads TGTGCCAGTAGTATCCGACAGGGGGCTGAGGGCTACACCTTC.

The chain recombines TRBV6-5 with TRBJ1-2; possibly TRBD1 for D (5 bases). Germline CDR1 MNHEY, CDR2 SVGAGI. V was cut by 0 bases and J by 10 bases, with 24 bases left in between. The CDR3 is 17 residues long. CDR3 coding DNA: TGTGCCAGCAGTTACTCTACCATCGGGACCCACAGACGTGTCTACACCTTC. Protein: CASSYSTIGTHRRVYTF.

The sample holds a few counts of this clone. The rearrangement joins TRBV2 to TRBJ1-5, with unresolved D. The CDR3 length is 14 residues. From germline, CDR1 is SNHLY and CDR2 FYNNEI. V gave up 6 bases and J gave up 5 bases, with 14 bases separating them. Written as DNA, the CDR3 is TGTGCCAGCAGATCCGGGGATAGAGATCAGCCCCAGCATTTT. Protein: CASRSGDRDQPQHF.

This clone was seen many times. This sequence joins TRBV30 and TRBJ1-2; D might be TRBD1 (6 bases). This CDR3 is built from 13 residues. V was shortened by 2 bases and J by 4 bases, with 11 bases between the two germline ends. Per the germline V gene, CDR1 is GTSNPN and CDR2 is SVGIG (reference sequence). CDR3 bases: TGTGCCTGGAGTCCAGGGGAGGGCTATGGCTACACCTTC. Residues: CAWSPGEGYGYTF.

This chain joins TRBV12-1 and TRBJ2-7; the D call in the table, TRBD1, was not verified against the DNA. TRBV12-1 is designated a pseudogene. This CDR3 has 15 residues. CDR3 sequence reads: CASSLGQCEWREQYV. CDR3 DNA: TGTGCCAGCAGCTTGGGACAGTGTGAATGGCGCGAGCAGTACGTC.

About this clone: At one end, the junction sequence differs from germline, possibly due to a read error. This chain connects TRBV29-1 to TRBJ2-5; possible D gene TRBD1, 5 bases. The germline V gene has CDR1 SQVTM and CDR2 ANQGSEA. CDR3 length: 13 residues. CDR3 DNA sequence: TGCAACGTTGAAGTTCGACAGCAAGAGACCCGGTACTTC. Amino acid sequence: CNVEVRQQETRYF.

This clone was seen only a few times. The chain recombines TRBV12-3 or TRBV12-4 with TRBJ2-1, with 12 bases lining up with TRBD2. V lost 6 bases and J lost 4; bases outside the gene matches: 4. This CDR3 is built from 15 residues. Here the CDR3 DNA reads TGTGCCAGCAGCGACGGGACTAGCGGGTACAATGAGCAGTTCTTC. It translates to CASSDGTSGYNEQFF.

In its sample, this clone was seen a few times. V gene TRBV12-3 or TRBV12-4 combines with J gene TRBJ1-6; 7 bases fit TRBD1. The trim removed 8 bases at V and 11 bases at J, leaving 12 bases unmatched. This CDR3 has 14 amino acids. In DNA, the CDR3 is TGTGCCAGCTGTCTTAGACAGGGAAAGGCACCCCTCCACTTT. Translated, it gives CASCLRQGKAPLHF.

This clone is categorized as medium-sized. The chain carries TRBV12-3 or TRBV12-4 and TRBJ2-1; no definite D call. CDR3 length: 12 residues. V lost 3 bases, J lost 6 bases, and 6 bases lay in between. CDR3 sequence: CASSFSANEQFF. The CDR3 DNA is TGTGCCAGCAGTTTCTCGGCCAATGAGCAGTTCTTC.

This clone was observed a few times. This chain connects TRBV28 to TRBJ2-1, with D uncertain. Deletions cut 4 bases from V and 13 bases from J, with 17 bases between. Germline V gives CDR1 MDHEN, CDR2 SYDVKM. This CDR3 is built from 13 residues. The CDR3: CASSSPMGMGQFF. The CDR3 DNA reads TGTGCCAGCAGTTCCCCCATGGGGATGGGTCAGTTCTTC.

This rearrangement joins TRBV20-1 to TRBJ2-3; D not resolved. Trimming shortened V by 1 base and J by 4 bases, and 12 bases separated the two germline ends. The germline V gene has CDR1 DFQATT and CDR2 SNEGSKA (reference sequence). CDR3 size: 14 residues. CDR3 coding DNA: TGCAGTGCTAGAGGGACGAATCACGCAGATACGCAGTATTTT. As protein: CSARGTNHADTQYF.

This clone has at least ten counts. The CDR3 loop is CASSFLSGRAETQYF. The DNA for the CDR3 is TGTGCCAGCAGCTTCCTTAGCGGGAGGGCCGAGACCCAGTACTTC. The V gene is TRBV7-3, the J gene TRBJ2-5; 11 bases agree with TRBD2. The ends lost 3 bases at V and 5 bases at J; junction bases unmatched: 5. Per the germline V gene, CDR1 is SGHTA and CDR2 is FQGTGA. The CDR3 length is 15 residues.

The gene calls are TRBV24-1 and TRBJ1-2, with a possible D match to TRBD1 (5 bases). V lost 8 bases to trimming and J lost 4 bases, with 25 bases between them. Germline assignment: CDR1 KGHDR and CDR2 SFDVKD. The CDR3 extends over 17 amino acids. The CDR3, as DNA: TGTGCCACCAACCAAGCCGAGCGCGGGGGTCCTACCTATGGCTACACCTTC. As protein: CATNQAERGGPTYGYTF.

This clone is categorized as medium-sized. The chain recombines TRBV10-3 with TRBJ1-4; 11 positions match TRBD1. Germline trimming cut 4 bases from V and 7 bases from J; bases unmatched to any gene: 2. The CDR3 covers 14 residues. CDR1 and CDR2 (germline): ENHRY, SYGVKD. DNA for the CDR3: TGTGCCATCAGTGGGGACAGGGGGTTTGAAAAACTGTTTTTT. Translated: CAISGDRGFEKLFF.